This T cell receptor beta chain is drawn from a study of blood T cell repertoires in COVID-19. Study details: Some COVID-19 samples were acute and others convalescent; all came from the United States, Italy and Spain. Nucleic acid was either cDNA or gDNA, and it came from T cells, B-cell-depleted T cells, or PBMCs.

V shed 3 bases, J shed 6 bases, and the junction held 4 bases outside the gene matches. The CDR3 is 16 amino acids. Germline V CDR1 and CDR2: LGHNA, YNFKEQ. The Seattle site enrolled patients during active infection and followed them longitudinally. Authors' processing steps: By means of reference gene primer amplification, nucleated cell counts were estimated. Repertoires were generated with immunoSEQ multiplex PCR, while TCRdb's copy carries only in-frame clones and drops some. D and trimming come from the DNA, and the V and J calls and clone size come from that table. This sample has roughly 52,000 clones, with over 75% found just once.

The chain employs TRBV4-2 and TRBJ2-1; 14 bases map to TRBD2. The clonotype was recovered from an elderly man with COVID-19, enrolled during active disease. Material: peripheral blood. Here the CDR3 DNA reads TGTGCCAGCAGCCAGGGACTAGCGGGGGCGGGCAATGAGCAGTTCTTC. Translated, it gives CASSQGLAGAGNEQFF.